Shown below are 13 T cell receptor beta chains from a single sample sequenced in a study of T cells after yellow fever vaccination. From the 5' RACE reads, TCRdb called clonotypes with MiXCR, one entry per CDR3 protein. The repertoire includes roughly 180,000 distinct CDR3 sequences, roughly 6.2% of them detected once, and about 2.7% sits in the top ten. Sequences were derived from CD4+ T cells sorted from PBMCs, sampled on the day of the first yellow fever vaccination. Receptor source: a man aged 18 to 29 who received the YFV17D yellow fever vaccine.

This chain connects TRBV7-8 to TRBJ2-3, with D hard to call. The V gene lost 1 base and the J gene lost 7 bases, with 6 bases spanning the gap. Germline CDR1 SGHVS, CDR2 FQNEAQ. CDR3 size: 12 residues. The CDR3 is CASSLGVNTQYF. The CDR3 DNA reads TGTGCCAGCAGCTTAGGGGTAAATACGCAGTATTTT.

By frequency in the sample, this clonotype is medium-sized (0.01 to 0.1%). This chain uses TRBV4-3 with TRBJ2-7; 7 positions match TRBD1. CDR1 LGHNA and CDR2 YSLEER come from the germline V gene. There are 15 residues in the CDR3. With 1 base clipped from V and 2 bases from J, the junction kept 5 bases outside the gene matches. In DNA form, the CDR3 reads TGCGCCAGCAGCCAAGGAAGGGACAGCCCCTACGAGCAGTACTTC. It is translated as CASSQGRDSPYEQYF.

In its sample, this clonotype was seen many times. The V call is TRBV5-1, the J call TRBJ2-2; D possibly corresponds to TRBD1 (6 bases). This CDR3 contains 14 residues. Looked up from germline, CDR1 is SGHRS and CDR2 is YFSETQ. Trimming removed 4 bases from V and 1 base from J, with 8 bases in between. CDR3 residues: CASSETGNTGELFF. For the CDR3, the DNA is TGCGCCAGCAGCGAGACAGGGAACACCGGGGAGCTGTTTTTT.

This clonotype was recorded at least ten times. The chain uses TRBV5-1 and TRBJ2-7, with D tentatively TRBD1 or TRBD2 (6 bases each). With 5 bases removed from V and 2 bases from J, the gap between germline ends came to 17 bases. Per germline, CDR1 SGHRS and CDR2 YFSETQ. CDR3 size: 15 residues. CDR3 sequence: CASSWGAGEAYEQYV. CDR3 nucleotide sequence: TGCGCCAGCAGTTGGGGGGCAGGGGAGGCCTACGAGCAGTACGTC.

In this sample, this clonotype turned up a few times. One base away lies a much larger clone, so this may be a sequencing read error. V gene TRBV7-2 combines with J gene TRBJ2-5, with TRBD2 matching over 8 bases. Germline-derived CDR1 and CDR2 are SGHTA and FQGNSA. J was trimmed by 1 base and V by 4 bases; bases with no gene match: 2. The CDR3 contains 14 residues. For the CDR3, the DNA is TGTGCCAGCAGCTCAGCGGGGGCCCAAGAGACCCAGTACTTC. This codes for CASSSAGAQETQYF.

The chain couples TRBV5-4 to TRBJ1-2; D call uncertain. The germline gives CDR1 SGHNT, CDR2 YYREEE (reference sequence). V dropped 0 bases and J dropped 9 bases, with 6 bases sitting between them. This CDR3 is built from 11 residues. CDR3 bases: TGTGCCAGCAGCTTGGACATGAGCTACACCTTC. Protein: CASSLDMSYTF.

This clonotype was counted many times. The chain uses TRBV4-1 and TRBJ2-3, with 9 bases matching TRBD2. Per germline, CDR1 MGHRA and CDR2 YSYEKL. V lost 2 bases and J lost 1; bases outside the gene matches: 19. The CDR3 is made up of 21 amino acids. The CDR3 reads CASSQTLRAVRGGPRTDTQYF. In nucleotides, the CDR3 is TGCGCCAGCAGCCAAACGCTCCGGGCTGTGCGGGGGGGCCCCCGCACAGATACGCAGTATTTT.

This clonotype was seen ten or more times. The rearrangement uses TRBV20-1 and TRBJ2-5; TRBD2 aligns across 8 bases. The ends lost 6 bases at V and 0 bases at J; junction bases unmatched: 6. Germline CDR1 is DFQATT and CDR2 is SNEGSKA (reference sequence). This CDR3 contains 14 residues. CDR3 residues: CSAQRGGYQETQYF. The CDR3 nucleotides are TGCAGTGCCCAACGGGGGGGCTACCAAGAGACCCAGTACTTC.

This clonotype was seen repeatedly, ten times or more. This chain joins TRBV12-3 or TRBV12-4 and TRBJ2-1; D uncertain. CDR3 length equals 14 residues. The V gene lost 9 bases and the J gene lost 5 bases, with 17 bases spanning the gap. In nucleotides, the CDR3 is TGTGCCAGTAGCTTAGCCCCCAGGAACAATGAGCAGTTCTTC. Translated, it gives CASSLAPRNNEQFF.

Many counts were recorded for this clonotype. The J gene is TRBJ2-5, the V gene TRBV9; unclear D gene. V was trimmed by 2 bases and J by 1 base, leaving 9 bases between them. Germline CDR1 SGDLS, CDR2 YYNGEE. There are 14 residues in the CDR3. The CDR3 DNA follows: TGTGCCAGCAGCGTTTCCCCTCGCCAAGAGACCCAGTACTTC. It translates to CASSVSPRQETQYF.

V gene TRBV4-1 combines with J gene TRBJ1-1; 8 nucleotides agree with TRBD1. The CDR3 extends over 17 amino acids. Germline V CDR1 and CDR2: MGHRA, YSYEKL. V lost 0 bases and J lost 7; bases outside the gene matches: 13. The CDR3 bases are TGCGCCAGCAGCCAAGACCGGGACAGGTCAACGGCGGGTGAAGCTTTCTTT. The encoded protein is CASSQDRDRSTAGEAFF.

This clonotype has ten or more counts. The chain's CDR3 is CSVGGLLNTEAFF. The CDR3 DNA reads as TGCAGCGTGGGGGGGCTGTTGAACACTGAAGCTTTCTTT. The chain links TRBV29-1 to TRBJ1-1; perhaps TRBD1 as D (6 bases). The V gene's germline CDR1 is SQVTM and CDR2 ANQGSEA. This CDR3 spans 13 amino acids. Trimming left V 6 bases short and J 0 bases short, with 11 bases between. The whole variable domain, remainder taken from reference TRBV29-1 and TRBJ1-1, is SAVISQKPSRDICQRGTSLTIQCQVDSQVTMMFWYRQQPGQSLTLIATANQGSEATYESGFVIDKFPISRPNLTFSTLTVSNMSPEDSSIYLCSVGGLLNTEAFFGQGTRLTVV.

In its sample, this clonotype was seen many times. J is TRBJ2-1 and V is TRBV5-1; perhaps TRBD1 as D (6 bases). The germline CDR1 and CDR2 sequences are SGHRS and YFSETQ. This CDR3 is 13 amino acids long. V lost 2 bases and J lost 8, with 11 bases in between. CDR3 sequence: CASSLQGGDEQFF. The DNA for the CDR3 is TGCGCCAGCAGCTTACAGGGCGGCGATGAGCAGTTCTTC.